The rows below give T cell receptor beta chains drawn from one sample of a study of T cell responses to AZD1222 COVID-19 vaccine. Measured with immunoSEQ multiplex PCR; TCRdb has only the in-frame clones, and not every one. The table records 95,000 to 150,000 clones, around 88% of them present only once. Sequencing used peripheral blood, obtained on day 0 of AZD1222 vaccination. The receptors were gathered from an adult in good health. CDR3s include the opening cysteine and the closing phenylalanine or tryptophan. A D gene is named only where the DNA matches it firmly.

v_call: TRBV28; j_call: TRBJ2-5; d_call: NA; cdr3_aa: CASSLIETAQETQYF
v_call: TRBV10-3; j_call: TRBJ2-2; d_call: NA; cdr3_aa: CAISRLDSNTGELFF
v_call: TRBV6-2/TRBV6-3; j_call: TRBJ1-2; d_call: TRBD1; cdr3_aa: CASSWGQGDNYGYTF
v_call: TRBV11-2; j_call: TRBJ2-1; d_call: TRBD2; cdr3_aa: CASSPSGGLEQFF
v_call: TRBV7-6; j_call: TRBJ2-2; d_call: TRBD1; cdr3_aa: CASTKGTGVATGELFF
v_call: TRBV15; j_call: TRBJ2-7; d_call: NA; cdr3_aa: CATSSQRGGYEQYF
v_call: TRBV5-1; j_call: TRBJ1-5; d_call: NA; cdr3_aa: CASSLGGPGNQPQHF
v_call: TRBV28; j_call: TRBJ1-2; d_call: NA; cdr3_aa: CASRRRYGGGGYTF
v_call: TRBV29-1; j_call: TRBJ2-7; d_call: TRBD1; cdr3_aa: CSVAEQGASPLEQYF
v_call: TRBV6-5; j_call: TRBJ2-1; d_call: NA; cdr3_aa: CASSQTGDSYNEQFF
v_call: TRBV7-2; j_call: TRBJ2-7; d_call: NA; cdr3_aa: CASSPTGYEQYF
v_call: TRBV6-5; j_call: TRBJ1-2; d_call: NA; cdr3_aa: CASTRDWQGYGYTF
v_call: TRBV25-1; j_call: TRBJ1-1; d_call: TRBD1; cdr3_aa: CASTGQGDTEAFF
v_call: TRBV12-3/TRBV12-4; j_call: TRBJ1-3; d_call: NA; cdr3_aa: CASSRTGGNTIYF
v_call: TRBV10-1; j_call: TRBJ1-1; d_call: NA; cdr3_aa: CASQNHGTPNTEAFF
v_call: TRBV28; j_call: TRBJ2-2; d_call: NA; cdr3_aa: CASSLGAGYTGELFF
v_call: TRBV4-1; j_call: TRBJ2-1; d_call: NA; cdr3_aa: CASSSTPGPHTYNEQFF
v_call: TRBV15; j_call: TRBJ2-7; d_call: NA; cdr3_aa: CATSLLRGGSYEQYF
v_call: TRBV6-5; j_call: TRBJ2-2; d_call: NA; cdr3_aa: CASTVQVTGELFF
v_call: TRBV4-3; j_call: TRBJ2-2; d_call: NA; cdr3_aa: CASSQFLDSLQGELFF
v_call: TRBV27; j_call: TRBJ2-3; d_call: TRBD2; cdr3_aa: CASRGLAGPDTQYF
v_call: TRBV12-3/TRBV12-4; j_call: TRBJ2-7; d_call: TRBD2; cdr3_aa: CASSLGSREVEYF